The rows below give T cell receptor beta chains drawn from one sample of a study of Tregs in tolerant kidney transplant recipients. Profiling relied on immunoSEQ multiplex PCR, and the TCRdb table lists in-frame clones only, not all of them. Of roughly 64,000 clones in the sample, roughly 98% were seen once. The source material was Tregs from blood, sampled before the transplant. These receptors came from a human donor who received a combined kidney and bone marrow transplant. Each CDR3 is given without its conserved first and last residue. The order of the fields is V gene, D gene, clone size, CDR3 protein. The D gene is left open where the match is weak. Size is stated for part of the rows, as once, few or many counts, or as a class when the clone is expanded.

v_call: TRBV11-3; d_call: TRBD2; clone_size: NA; cdr3_aa: ASSAAGTSGSHPYEQY
v_call: TRBV5-4; d_call: TRBD2; clone_size: NA; cdr3_aa: ASSRGLAGEYEQY
v_call: TRBV11-3; d_call: TRBD2; clone_size: NA; cdr3_aa: ASSSSGGRKDTQY
v_call: TRBV7-2; d_call: TRBD2; clone_size: NA; cdr3_aa: ASSTGLAGEEQY
v_call: TRBV7-9; d_call: NA; clone_size: NA; cdr3_aa: ASSFGISGETQY
v_call: TRBV29-1; d_call: TRBD2; clone_size: NA; cdr3_aa: SVGLGDYKGQY
v_call: TRBV6-6; d_call: TRBD2; clone_size: NA; cdr3_aa: ASSSGTSGSHEQF
v_call: TRBV7-2; d_call: TRBD2; clone_size: NA; cdr3_aa: ASSRGYSGGPQGTQY
v_call: TRBV5-6; d_call: NA; clone_size: once; cdr3_aa: ASSLPGLGETQY
v_call: TRBV19; d_call: NA; clone_size: once; cdr3_aa: ASSIVSVNTEAF
v_call: TRBV7-2; d_call: TRBD2; clone_size: NA; cdr3_aa: ASSLRGDTDTQY
v_call: TRBV11-3; d_call: NA; clone_size: NA; cdr3_aa: ASSLDSRRDYGYT
v_call: TRBV18; d_call: TRBD2; clone_size: NA; cdr3_aa: ASSTGRAWDEQF
v_call: TRBV5-1; d_call: NA; clone_size: NA; cdr3_aa: ASSLEGQVITGELF